The 18 T cell receptor beta chains below come from one sample, sequenced in a study of T-cell memory formation after mild COVID-19. From the 5' RACE reads, TCRdb called clonotypes with MiXCR, one entry per CDR3 protein. The sample lists about 390,000 distinct CDR3 sequences; approximately 15% were seen once. The sample was PBMCs or a T cell subset sorted from them (not recorded which). The receptors were sampled from a man between 18 and 35 years old who had mild COVID-19 (a few samples of this study predate the infection). Cell type and time point are not known.

The chain employs TRBV5-1 and TRBJ2-7; 7 positions match TRBD1. V lost 0 bases to trimming and J lost 2 bases; unmatched junction nucleotides: 5. This CDR3 contains 15 residues. CDR1 and CDR2 from the germline V gene are SGHRS and YFSETQ. CDR3 sequence (DNA): TGCGCCAGCAGCTTGGGAGGACAGGAAACCTACGAGCAGTACTTC. The encoded protein is CASSLGGQETYEQYF.

This clonotype appeared a few times. CDR3 protein: CASSFQGQGQETQYF. DNA for the CDR3: TGCGCCAGCAGCTTCCAGGGACAGGGCCAAGAGACCCAGTACTTC. V is TRBV5-1 and J is TRBJ2-5; 9 nucleotides agree with TRBD1. The V segment lost 2 bases and the J segment 1 base; nucleotides outside the gene matches: 3. Germline V gene lookup returns CDR1 SGHRS and CDR2 YFSETQ. The CDR3 consists of 15 residues. Combining the CDR3 with reference TRBV5-1 and TRBJ2-5 gives the whole variable domain KAGVTQTPRYLIKTRGQQVTLSCSPISGHRSVSWYQQTPGQGLQFLFEYFSETQRNKGNFPGRFSGRQFSNSRSEMNVSTLELGDSALYLCASSFQGQGQETQYFGPGTRLLVL.

The chain combines TRBV5-1 with TRBJ2-2; weak D call: TRBD2 (6 bases). Looked up from germline, CDR1 is SGHRS and CDR2 is YFSETQ. The CDR3 consists of 14 residues. Trimming shortened V by 6 bases and J by 8 bases, and 17 bases separated the two germline ends. CDR3 sequence: CASMVDTGEGELFF. In DNA, the CDR3 is TGCGCCAGCATGGTGGACACGGGGGAAGGGGAGCTGTTTTTT.

The chain carries TRBV5-1 and TRBJ2-3; 8 bases align to TRBD2. After removal of 2 bases from V and 2 bases from J, the junction contained 13 bases not matched to a gene. This CDR3 has 18 amino acids. Germline V gives CDR1 SGHRS, CDR2 YFSETQ. As DNA, the CDR3 is TGCGCCAGCAGCTTAAGTAGCGGGACGGTAATATACACAGATACGCAGTATTTT. Residues: CASSLSSGTVIYTDTQYF. Together with reference TRBV5-1 and TRBJ2-3, the CDR3 gives the full variable domain: KAGVTQTPRYLIKTRGQQVTLSCSPISGHRSVSWYQQTPGQGLQFLFEYFSETQRNKGNFPGRFSGRQFSNSRSEMNVSTLELGDSALYLCASSLSSGTVIYTDTQYFGPGTRLTVL.

The chain combines TRBV20-1 with TRBJ2-1; TRBD2 matches at 9 bases. V lost 7 bases and J lost 7; bases outside the gene matches: 14. Germline CDR1 is DFQATT and CDR2 is SNEGSKA (reference sequence). There are 15 residues in the CDR3. The CDR3 is CSVTPSSGVRNEQFF. DNA of the CDR3: TGCAGTGTTACTCCCTCTAGCGGGGTTCGGAATGAGCAGTTCTTC.

This clonotype was seen only a few times. This rearrangement joins TRBV7-3 to TRBJ2-1; 8 nucleotides line up with TRBD2. The CDR3 length is 15 residues. The ends lost 2 bases at V and 9 bases at J; junction bases unmatched: 9. Germline CDR1 reads SGHTA; CDR2 reads FQGTGA. The CDR3 here is CASSLPGGGTGEQFF. CDR3 DNA: TGTGCCAGCAGCTTACCCGGGGGGGGGACGGGTGAGCAGTTCTTC.

This clonotype was picked up a small number of times. This chain connects TRBV6-2 or TRBV6-3 to TRBJ1-1; D is unclear. The germline V gene encodes CDR1 MNHEY and CDR2 SVGEGT. This CDR3 has 13 amino acids. Deletions cut 6 bases from V and 1 base from J, with 9 bases between. The CDR3 nucleotides are TGTGCCAGCAGCTCGCCTTCGAACACTGAAGCTTTCTTT. Its translation: CASSSPSNTEAFF.

The sample holds a few counts of this clonotype. The V call is TRBV6-1, the J call TRBJ2-5; D unclear. CDR3 length: 12 amino acids. The germline V gene encodes CDR1 MNHNS and CDR2 SASEGT. Trimming removed 1 base from V and 5 bases from J, with 5 bases in between. The CDR3 loop is CASSEVVETQYF. The CDR3 region has the DNA TGTGCCAGCAGTGAAGTGGTGGAGACCCAGTACTTC.

This clonotype was counted only a few times. CDR3 in amino acids: CASSSTGKDNEQFF. The CDR3 DNA reads as TGTGCCAGCAGCTCGACAGGGAAGGACAATGAGCAGTTCTTC. The chain recombines TRBV7-8 with TRBJ2-1, with TRBD1 matching 7 bases. The ends lost 4 bases at V and 5 bases at J; junction bases unmatched: 5. The germline CDR1 and CDR2 sequences are SGHVS and FQNEAQ. The CDR3 is 14 amino acids.

This clonotype appeared a few times. This chain uses TRBV19 with TRBJ2-7; D is perhaps TRBD2 (7 bases). This CDR3 has 14 residues. V was trimmed by 7 bases and J by 3 bases, leaving 16 bases between them. Germline CDR1 reads LNHDA; CDR2 reads SQIVND (reference sequence). CDR3 region: CASILGGAGYEQYV. Here the CDR3 DNA reads TGTGCCAGTATCTTGGGGGGGGCCGGCTACGAGCAGTACGTC.

The gene calls are TRBV11-2 and TRBJ2-3; no clear D gene. Trimming pared 4 bases from V and 2 bases from J, leaving 10 bases between. Germline CDR1 and CDR2: SGHAT and FQNNGV. CDR3 size: 14 residues. The chain's CDR3 is CASSSISYTDTQYF. The CDR3 coding sequence is TGTGCCAGCAGCTCGATTTCATACACAGATACGCAGTATTTT.

The sample holds many counts of this clonotype. J is TRBJ2-7 and V is TRBV7-2; 8 bases align to TRBD2. Trimming cost V 0 bases and J 3 bases; bases outside gene matches: 13. This CDR3 is 18 amino acids long. Germline loops: CDR1 SGHTA, CDR2 FQGNSA. The CDR3 here is CASSLAGLAGDGFYEQYF. In DNA form, the CDR3 reads TGTGCCAGCAGCTTAGCTGGGCTAGCGGGCGATGGATTCTACGAGCAGTACTTC.

The chain links TRBV5-1 to TRBJ2-6; either TRBD1 or TRBD2 may fit D (5 bases each). Germline V gene sequence: CDR1 SGHRS, CDR2 YFSETQ. V lost 7 bases, J lost 4 bases, and 21 bases lay in between. The CDR3 has 17 amino acids. The DNA for the CDR3 is TGCGCCAGCTCGCGTGAGGGGACGGGGTCAGGGGCCAACGTCCTGACTTTC. Encoded protein: CASSREGTGSGANVLTF.

This clonotype came up a few times. The chain couples TRBV15 to TRBJ1-6; no clear D. CDR3 length: 13 amino acids. Germline loops: CDR1 LNHNV, CDR2 YYDKDF (reference sequence). The V and J ends lost 6 bases and 14 bases respectively, with 17 bases between them. The CDR3 coding sequence is TGTGCCACCAGGGACTCCATTGGGGAGGCCCTCCACTTT. Protein product: CATRDSIGEALHF. Based on the CDR3 plus reference TRBV15 and TRBJ1-6, the full variable domain is DAMVIQNPRYQVTQFGKPVTLSCSQTLNHNVMYWYQQKSSQAPKLLFHYYDKDFNNEADTPDNFQSRRPNTSFCFLDIRSPGLGDTAMYLCATRDSIGEALHFGNGTRLTVT.

This clonotype came up a few times. V gene TRBV27 combines with J gene TRBJ1-1; D is ambiguous. Per the germline V gene, CDR1 is MNHEY and CDR2 is SMNVEV (reference sequence). V was cut by 6 bases and J by 0 bases, with 14 bases left in between. The CDR3 sequence is 15 residues long. This CDR3 reads CASRARSGMNTEAFF. CDR3 coding DNA: TGTGCCAGCAGAGCCCGGAGCGGGATGAACACTGAAGCTTTCTTT.

A few counts support this clonotype. V gene TRBV18 combines with J gene TRBJ1-2; D might be TRBD1 (5 bases). V lost 4 bases to trimming and J lost 2 bases, with 11 bases between them. This CDR3 spans 14 amino acids. Germline V lookup: CDR1 KGHSH, CDR2 LQKENI. The CDR3 DNA reads as TGTGCCAGCTCACTTGGGACGGTAAACTATGGCTACACCTTC. Translated, it gives CASSLGTVNYGYTF.

This clonotype was counted between two and nine times. The chain is built from TRBV18 and TRBJ2-5, with 9 bases matching TRBD1. V shed 3 bases, J shed 5 bases, and the junction held 4 bases outside the gene matches. The V gene's germline CDR1 is KGHSH and CDR2 LQKENI. The CDR3 consists of 14 residues. Here the CDR3 DNA reads TGTGCCAGCTCACCGGGACAGGGCGCGGAGACCCAGTACTTC. Its protein is CASSPGQGAETQYF.

This clonotype was seen a handful of times. V and J are TRBV7-2 and TRBJ2-2; D is unresolved. CDR3 size: 13 residues. The V end was cut by 7 bases, the J end by 5 bases, with 11 bases between. Germline CDR1 is SGHTA and CDR2 is FQGNSA. CDR3 loop: CASTARPTGELFF. The CDR3 nucleotides read TGTGCCAGCACAGCCCGACCAACCGGGGAGCTGTTTTTT.